This T cell receptor beta chain was found in a study of Graves' ophthalmopathy and Graves' hyperthyroidism (dated by TCRdb to the late 2010s). About the study as a whole: Peripheral blood samples were taken at the time of initial diagnosis, before any treatment was given. To tell Graves' ophthalmopathy apart from Graves' hyperthyroidism, and to predict which patients would progress to ophthalmopathy, the study relied on TCR beta repertoire signatures. In total, over 130 blood samples were TCR-sequenced: around 42 ophthalmopathy, 80 or so hyperthyroidism and about 17 hyperthyroidism-to-ophthalmopathy patients. To explore V-J signatures distinguishing ophthalmopathy from hyperthyroidism, a discovery set of about a hundred patients (fewer than 45 ophthalmopathy, 57 stable hyperthyroidism) was enrolled. The independent validation cohort included approximately 19 hyperthyroidism patients plus 17 patients who later progressed from hyperthyroidism to ophthalmopathy. In a handful of hyperthyroidism patients, the T-cell repertoire of thyroid tissue was compared with the T-cell repertoire of blood. Following sampling, methimazole starting at 30 mg daily was administered to hyperthyroidism patients, and high-dose intravenous methylprednisolone was administered to ophthalmopathy patients. The roughly 90 discovery patients were divided at random into training and test sets in a 7:3 ratio.

The ophthalmopathy patients had moderately to severely active disease, with a Clinical Activity Score of 3 or higher, a NOSPECS grade of 4 or higher, and a disease duration of less than 3 months. Anyone with other autoimmune diseases, uncontrolled infections, pregnancy or lactation was excluded from the study. Diagnosis relied on clinical symptoms, serum thyroxine, TRAb, thyroid ultrasound and orbital computed tomography. Ficoll-Paque density gradient centrifugation was used to isolate PBMCs from about 9 ml of fresh peripheral blood. Trizol reagent was used to extract the total RNA, and its quality was then checked on an Agilent 2100 Bioanalyzer. This clonotype was recorded many times. Its antigen is currently not known. The record has no base qualities; no much larger clone is one base away. For repertoire sequencing, the TCR beta CDR3 regions were amplified from RNA transcripts. A first-round RT-PCR used HTBI primers with the Qiagen OneStep RT-PCR kit, followed by a second-round multiplex PCR, size selection and purification. Libraries were sequenced on an Illumina HiSeq2000 using paired-end 100 bp reads. The paper's data handling went like this. SOAPnuke was used for read processing, and reads with adapters, uncalled bases, a mean Phred below 15, or no exact constant-primer or identifier match were discarded. COPE v1.2.5 was used to merge high-quality paired reads. Unique nucleotide sequences were defined as clonotypes and aligned to IMGT TRB V, D and J references using MiTCR v1.1. The analysis was limited to V-J combinations with a frequency above 0.0001, which together covered 99.2% of repertoires. For each V-J combination, a TCR clonal expansion and chaos score was defined as the ratio of F50 clonal expansion to chaos observed in the TCRdist matrix. Welch's t-statistics and random forest were used to reduce features to 13 V-J combinations, which were fed into a naive Bayes classifier. Thyroid-blood repertoire similarity was quantified with the Morisita-Horn index. Through fastp at Q25 and MiXCR, TCRdb rebuilt clones from the public reads, retaining in-frame beta chains. Entries are consolidated by CDR3 protein sequence, retaining the most common genes and DNA. The authors' filters were not applied to this entry. Across this sample there are some 150,000 distinct CDR3 sequences, with roughly 36% seen only once. Roughly 8.9% of the sample lies in the top ten.

General study outcomes and caveats: No statistical method was used to predetermine the sample size, and group allocation was not hidden from the investigators. Most expanded thyroid clonotypes with frequency above 0.001 were also detected in blood, suggesting blood repertoires may reflect the thyroid immune response. In validation, the model predicted ophthalmopathy progression with about 64% sensitivity and approximately 75% specificity; approximately 12 predicted patients were CT-confirmed with GO in a median of around 6 months. The 13-signature model separated ophthalmopathy from stable hyperthyroidism with about 86% sensitivity and 81.08% specificity in cross-validation, and 80%/75% in the test set.

The germline V gene provides CDR1 SGHTA and CDR2 FQGNSA. From cysteine to phenylalanine, the CDR3 is 13 amino acids long. Only the CDR3 DNA is retained, 39 bases long and in frame from the first base. The V and J ends are trimmed by 1 base and 7 bases, leaving 10 bases between them. Here the chain combines TRBV7-2 and TRBJ1-1, and perhaps TRBD1 as D gene, on 5 matching bases. Sequenced: peripheral blood. The receptor was derived from a young man with Graves' ophthalmopathy. Donor details come from another sample of the same person, matched by shared clones. The DNA sequence is given as TGTGCCAGCAGCTTAGTCAGGGCAGGTGAAGCTTTCTTT. This sequence encodes CASSLVRAGEAFF. When the CDR3 is completed using the reference TRBV7-2 and TRBJ1-1 genes on either side, the full variable domain is GAGVSQSPSNKVTEKGKDVELRCDPISGHTALYWYRQSLGQGLEFLIYFQGNSAPDKSGLPSDRFSAERTGGSVSTLTIQRTQQEDSAVYLCASSLVRAGEAFFGQGTRLTVV.